This T cell receptor beta chain was obtained from a study of Ad26.COV2.S vaccination and SARS-CoV-2 variants. To note about this clone: What it binds is unknown.

The CDR3 is 20 amino acids. Study results and caveats: Total T cell responses, in the TCR breadth and depth analyses, may have been underestimated.

Treatment described: some 20 received Ad26.COV2.S at low or high dose, single or two shots; about five received placebo; per-sample allocation not given. The investigators took samples on day 63 after the first vaccine or placebo injection. The assay was immunoSEQ multiplex PCR, and TCRdb's table has in-frame clones only and misses some. The sample shows 300,000 to 350,000 clones, just under 85% of them seen only once. The clonotype was recovered from a person aged 18-65 years who received the Ad26.COV2.S COVID-19 vaccine or a placebo. The sample here was peripheral blood, taken in a trial of Ad26.COV2.S vaccine versus placebo. This chain joins TRBV7-5 and TRBJ1-6; the table's D call, TRBD1, has no DNA check behind it. TRBV7-5 is recorded as a pseudogene. The CDR3 reads CVRSSPPDRGRSSYNSPLHF. The CDR3 DNA reads TGTGTCAGAAGCAGTCCGCCAGACAGGGGAAGAAGCTCCTATAATTCACCCCTCCACTTT.